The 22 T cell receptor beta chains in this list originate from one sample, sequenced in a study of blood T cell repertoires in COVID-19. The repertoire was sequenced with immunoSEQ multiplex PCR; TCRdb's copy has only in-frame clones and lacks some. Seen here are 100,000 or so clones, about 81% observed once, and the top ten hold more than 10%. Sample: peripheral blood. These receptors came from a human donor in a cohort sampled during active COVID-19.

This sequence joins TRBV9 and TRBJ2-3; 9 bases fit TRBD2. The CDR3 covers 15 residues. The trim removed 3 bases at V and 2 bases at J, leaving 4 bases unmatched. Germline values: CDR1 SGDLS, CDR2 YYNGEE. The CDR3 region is CASSASGGSTDTQYF. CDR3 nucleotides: TGTGCCAGCAGCGCGAGCGGGGGGTCCACAGATACGCAGTATTTT.

The CDR3 sequence: CASRQGETGELFF. DNA for the CDR3: TGTGCCAGCAGGCAGGGGGAGACCGGGGAGCTGTTTTTT. The chain combines TRBV2 with TRBJ2-2; TRBD1 matches at 7 bases. The CDR3 has 13 residues. The V gene's germline CDR1 is SNHLY and CDR2 FYNNEI. J gave up 5 bases and V 6 bases, and 3 bases lay outside the gene matches.

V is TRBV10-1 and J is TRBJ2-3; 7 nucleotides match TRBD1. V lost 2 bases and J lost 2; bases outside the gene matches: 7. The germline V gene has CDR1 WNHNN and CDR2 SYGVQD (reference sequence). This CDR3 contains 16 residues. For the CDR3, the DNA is TGCGCCAGCAGTGAGCCACTGACAGGGTCCACAGATACGCAGTATTTT. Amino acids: CASSEPLTGSTDTQYF.

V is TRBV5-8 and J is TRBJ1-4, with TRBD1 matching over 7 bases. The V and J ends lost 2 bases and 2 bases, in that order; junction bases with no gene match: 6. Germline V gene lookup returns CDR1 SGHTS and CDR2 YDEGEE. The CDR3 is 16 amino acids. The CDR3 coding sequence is TGTGCCAGCAGCTTTCGCAGGGGGGCGACTAATGAAAAACTGTTTTTT. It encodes CASSFRRGATNEKLFF.

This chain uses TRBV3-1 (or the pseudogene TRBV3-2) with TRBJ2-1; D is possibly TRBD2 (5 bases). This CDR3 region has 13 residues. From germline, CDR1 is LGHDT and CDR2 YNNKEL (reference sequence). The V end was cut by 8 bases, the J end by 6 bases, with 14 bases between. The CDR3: CASDRGVGNEQFF. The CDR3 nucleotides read TGTGCCAGCGACCGGGGAGTAGGCAATGAGCAGTTCTTC.

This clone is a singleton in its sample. Written as DNA, the CDR3 is TGTGCCAGCAGTTTAGGAAGCGGTTCTGGGGCCAACGTCCTGACTTTC. Translation: CASSLGSGSGANVLTF. The rearrangement uses TRBV6-5 and TRBJ2-6, with D possibly matching TRBD2 (5 bases). V gave up 4 bases and J gave up 1 base, with 11 bases separating them. The CDR3 is 16 amino acids. Germline lookup yields CDR1 MNHEY and CDR2 SVGAGI.

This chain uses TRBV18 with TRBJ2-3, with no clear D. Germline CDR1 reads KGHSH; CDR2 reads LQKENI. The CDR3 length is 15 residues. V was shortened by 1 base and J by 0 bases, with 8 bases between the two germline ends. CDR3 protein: CASSPLTASTDTQYF. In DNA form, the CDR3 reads TGTGCCAGCTCACCACTTACAGCCAGCACAGATACGCAGTATTTT.

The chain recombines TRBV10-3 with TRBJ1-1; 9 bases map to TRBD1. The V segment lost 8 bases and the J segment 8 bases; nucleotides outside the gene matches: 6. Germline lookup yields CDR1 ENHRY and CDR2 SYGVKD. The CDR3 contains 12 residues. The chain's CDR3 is CAIGTGIREAFF. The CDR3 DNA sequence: TGTGCCATCGGGACAGGGATTCGGGAAGCTTTCTTT.

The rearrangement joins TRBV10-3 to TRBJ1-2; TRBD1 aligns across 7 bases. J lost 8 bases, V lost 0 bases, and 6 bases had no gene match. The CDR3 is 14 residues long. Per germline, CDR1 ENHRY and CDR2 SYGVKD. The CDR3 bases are TGTGCCATCAGTGAGTCGACAGGGTTTGGGGGCTACACCTTC. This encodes CAISESTGFGGYTF.

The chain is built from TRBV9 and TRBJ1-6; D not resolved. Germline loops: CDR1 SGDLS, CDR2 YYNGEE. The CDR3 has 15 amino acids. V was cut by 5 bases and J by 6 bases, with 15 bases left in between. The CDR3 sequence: CASRPGLQANSPLHF. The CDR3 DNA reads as TGTGCCAGCAGGCCCGGACTGCAGGCTAATTCACCCCTCCACTTT.

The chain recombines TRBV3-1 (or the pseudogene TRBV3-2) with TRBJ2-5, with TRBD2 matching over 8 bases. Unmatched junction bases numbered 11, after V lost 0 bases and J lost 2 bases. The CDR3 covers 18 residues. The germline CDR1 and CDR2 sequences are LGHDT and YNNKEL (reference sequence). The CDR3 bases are TGTGCCAGCAGCCAAGAGATTCAAGCGGGGGCCGCGCAAGAGACCCAGTACTTC. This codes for CASSQEIQAGAAQETQYF.

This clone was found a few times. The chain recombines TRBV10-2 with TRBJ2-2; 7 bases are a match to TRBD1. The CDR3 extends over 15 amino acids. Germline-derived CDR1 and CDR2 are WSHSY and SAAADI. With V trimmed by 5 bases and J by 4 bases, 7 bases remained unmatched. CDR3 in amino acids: CASSNRGRSTGELFF. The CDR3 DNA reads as TGCGCCAGCAGTAACAGGGGACGGAGCACCGGGGAGCTGTTTTTT.

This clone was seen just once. CDR3: CASSVEPGRNSPLHF. The CDR3 bases are TGTGCCAGCAGCGTCGAACCCGGGAGGAATTCACCCCTCCACTTT. The chain couples TRBV9 to TRBJ1-6, with D uncertain. Between the trimmed V and J ends, which lost 2 bases and 7 bases, there was a span of 13 bases. The CDR3 has 15 amino acids. Germline assignment: CDR1 SGDLS and CDR2 YYNGEE. Variable domain in full (rest from reference TRBV9 and TRBJ1-6): DSGVTQTPKHLITATGQRVTLRCSPRSGDLSVYWYQQSLDQGLQFLIQYYNGEERAKGNILERFSAQQFPDLHSELNLSSLELGDSALYFCASSVEPGRNSPLHFGNGTRLTVT.

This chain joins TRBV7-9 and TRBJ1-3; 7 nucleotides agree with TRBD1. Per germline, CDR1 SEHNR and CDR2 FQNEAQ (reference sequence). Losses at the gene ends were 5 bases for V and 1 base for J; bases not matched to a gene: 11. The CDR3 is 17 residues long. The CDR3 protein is CASSHRVPTGSGNTIYF. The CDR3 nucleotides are TGTGCCAGCAGCCATCGAGTACCGACAGGGTCTGGAAACACCATATATTTT.

This CDR3 is CASSLGTPNTGELFF. DNA for the CDR3: TGCGCCAGCAGCTTGGGCACACCGAACACCGGGGAGCTGTTTTTT. The chain links TRBV5-1 to TRBJ2-2, with no clear D. CDR3 size: 15 residues. V lost 0 bases, J lost 0 bases, and 6 bases lay in between. The V gene's germline CDR1 is SGHRS and CDR2 YFSETQ.

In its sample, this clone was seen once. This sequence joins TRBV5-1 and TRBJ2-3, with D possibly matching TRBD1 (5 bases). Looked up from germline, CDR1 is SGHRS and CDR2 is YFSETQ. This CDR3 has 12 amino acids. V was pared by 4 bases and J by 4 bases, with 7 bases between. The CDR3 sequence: CASSARADTQYF. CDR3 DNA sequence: TGCGCCAGCAGCGCCAGGGCAGATACGCAGTATTTT.

CDR3 DNA sequence: TGTGCCAGCTCACGGGACAGGGGGTTCTACGAGCAGTACTTC. Protein product: CASSRDRGFYEQYF. This sequence joins TRBV18 and TRBJ2-7; the match to TRBD1 covers 11 bases. CDR3 length: 14 residues. The trim removed 4 bases at V and 3 bases at J, leaving 2 bases unmatched. CDR1 and CDR2 (germline): KGHSH, LQKENI.

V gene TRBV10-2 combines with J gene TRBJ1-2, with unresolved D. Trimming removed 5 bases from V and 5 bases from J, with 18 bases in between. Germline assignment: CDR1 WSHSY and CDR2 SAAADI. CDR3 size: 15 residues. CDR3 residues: CASSPRKSEGYGYTF. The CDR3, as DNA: TGCGCCAGCAGTCCGCGGAAATCTGAGGGTTATGGCTACACCTTC.

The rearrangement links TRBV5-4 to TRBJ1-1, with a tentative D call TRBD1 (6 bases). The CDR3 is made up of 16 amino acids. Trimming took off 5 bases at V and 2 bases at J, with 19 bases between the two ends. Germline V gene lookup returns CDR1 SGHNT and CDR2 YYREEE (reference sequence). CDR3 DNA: TGTGCCAGCAGTTTACCATTGGACAGTTACAACACTGAAGCTTTCTTT. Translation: CASSLPLDSYNTEAFF.

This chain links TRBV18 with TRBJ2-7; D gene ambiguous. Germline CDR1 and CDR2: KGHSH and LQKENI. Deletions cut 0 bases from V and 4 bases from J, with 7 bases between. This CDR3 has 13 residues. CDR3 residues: CASSPPGRYEQYF. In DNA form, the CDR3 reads TGTGCCAGCTCACCACCGGGCCGATACGAGCAGTACTTC.

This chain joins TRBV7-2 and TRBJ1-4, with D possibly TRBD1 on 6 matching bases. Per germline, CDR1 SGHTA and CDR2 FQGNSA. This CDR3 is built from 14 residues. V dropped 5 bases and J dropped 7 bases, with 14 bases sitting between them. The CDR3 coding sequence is TGTGCCAGCAGCCCCTTCAGGGGCGGTGAAAAACTGTTTTTT. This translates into CASSPFRGGEKLFF. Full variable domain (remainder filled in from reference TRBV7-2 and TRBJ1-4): GAGVSQSPSNKVTEKGKDVELRCDPISGHTALYWYRQSLGQGLEFLIYFQGNSAPDKSGLPSDRFSAERTGGSVSTLTIQRTQQEDSAVYLCASSPFRGGEKLFFGSGTQLSVL.

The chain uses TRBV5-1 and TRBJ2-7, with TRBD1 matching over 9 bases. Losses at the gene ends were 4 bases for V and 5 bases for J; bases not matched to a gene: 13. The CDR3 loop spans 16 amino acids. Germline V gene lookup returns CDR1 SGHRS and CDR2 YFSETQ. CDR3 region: CASSARPRDRVDEQYF. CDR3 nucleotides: TGCGCCAGCAGCGCTAGGCCTCGGGACAGGGTAGACGAGCAGTACTTC.